Listed here are 21 T cell receptor beta chains from one sample, sequenced in a study of blood T cell repertoires in COVID-19. Profiling relied on immunoSEQ multiplex PCR, and the TCRdb table lists in-frame clones only, not all of them. Counted here are around 230,000 clones, roughly four fifths occurring once; the ten biggest clones make up approximately 9.2%. The sample comprised PBMCs or T cells enriched from blood (not recorded which). These receptors originate from a man aged 35 to 55 who had recovered from COVID-19.

J is TRBJ2-1 and V is TRBV11-2, with 12 positions matching TRBD2. This CDR3 spans 17 amino acids. Germline V gene data show CDR1 as SGHAT and CDR2 as FQNNGV. After removal of 1 base from V and 1 base from J, the junction contained 2 bases not matched to a gene. DNA for the CDR3: TGTGCCAGCAGCTTAGGGACTAGCGGGAATTCCTACAATGAGCAGTTCTTC. Amino acids: CASSLGTSGNSYNEQFF.

This chain links TRBV18 with TRBJ2-4, with 7 bases fitting TRBD1. Germline-derived CDR1 and CDR2 are KGHSH and LQKENI. J gave up 1 base and V 3 bases, and 3 bases lay outside the gene matches. The CDR3 has 15 residues. The CDR3 region has the DNA TGTGCCAGCTCACCCCGACAGGGCGCCAAAAACATTCAGTACTTC. It encodes CASSPRQGAKNIQYF.

This sequence joins TRBV19 and TRBJ2-5; 8 bases align to TRBD2. Germline loops: CDR1 LNHDA, CDR2 SQIVND (reference sequence). The CDR3 is 13 residues long. The V segment lost 6 bases and the J segment 5 bases; nucleotides outside the gene matches: 5. The CDR3 sequence is CASSREGRETQYF. In DNA, the CDR3 is TGTGCCAGTAGCCGGGAGGGGCGGGAGACCCAGTACTTC.

V and J are TRBV6-5 and TRBJ2-5, with D possibly matching TRBD2 (5 bases). CDR3 length equals 14 residues. Germline assignment: CDR1 MNHEY and CDR2 SVGAGI. Trimming took 5 bases from V and 7 from J, leaving 17 bases between them. CDR3 in amino acids: CASSPFLARGTQYF. The CDR3 coding sequence is TGTGCCAGCAGTCCATTCCTGGCTCGGGGGACCCAGTACTTC.

This chain uses TRBV2 with TRBJ1-1; D is perhaps TRBD1 (5 bases). V was shortened by 6 bases and J by 4 bases, with 9 bases between the two germline ends. CDR1 is SNHLY and CDR2 is FYNNEI in the germline V gene. CDR3 length equals 12 residues. This chain's CDR3 is CASRGLGTEAFF. Written as DNA, the CDR3 is TGTGCCAGCAGGGGGCTGGGCACTGAAGCTTTCTTT.

The chain joins TRBV6-5 to TRBJ2-7; D might be TRBD1 (6 bases). Germline V gene lookup returns CDR1 MNHEY and CDR2 SVGAGI. Trimming stripped 0 bases from V and 3 bases from J, with 9 bases between. The CDR3 has 14 amino acids. The CDR3 DNA is TGTGCCAGCAGTTACTCGACGGACAGCTACGAGCAGTACTTC. This translates into CASSYSTDSYEQYF.

The chain joins TRBV5-4 to TRBJ1-2, with a tentative D call TRBD1 (6 bases). Germline CDR1 is SGHNT and CDR2 is YYREEE (reference sequence). Deletions cut 4 bases from V and 5 bases from J, with 18 bases between. This CDR3 is built from 15 residues. The chain's CDR3 is CASSTKQGFVYGYTF. DNA of the CDR3: TGTGCCAGCAGCACCAAACAGGGTTTTGTGTATGGCTACACCTTC.

As to this clone: The sample holds other DNA sequences that translate to the same CDR3. This rearrangement joins TRBV6-5 to TRBJ2-2; no definite D call. The CDR3 covers 12 residues. V was shortened by 6 bases and J by 2 bases, with 4 bases between the two germline ends. Germline assignment: CDR1 MNHEY and CDR2 SVGAGI. CDR3 residues: CASRGNTGELFF. The CDR3 DNA reads as TGTGCCAGCAGGGGCAACACCGGGGAGCTGTTTTTT.

This chain uses TRBV5-1 with TRBJ1-2; D is unresolved. Germline V gene lookup returns CDR1 SGHRS and CDR2 YFSETQ. The CDR3 has 16 amino acids. Trimming cost V 4 bases and J 6 bases, with 22 bases left between them. The CDR3 sequence: CASSPLEGAFPDGYTF. The CDR3 bases are TGCGCCAGCAGCCCTCTTGAGGGCGCCTTCCCGGATGGCTACACCTTC.

This rearrangement joins TRBV7-2 to TRBJ2-1; 7 bases align to TRBD2. The CDR3 extends over 13 amino acids. Germline CDR1 SGHTA, CDR2 FQGNSA. V trimming: 3 bases; J trimming: 11 bases; junction bases outside the gene matches: 7. This CDR3 is CASSFGGSGKQFF. CDR3 nucleotide sequence: TGTGCCAGCAGCTTCGGCGGGAGCGGGAAGCAGTTCTTC.

The rearrangement joins TRBV5-1 to TRBJ1-1, with 9 bases lining up with TRBD1. The V gene's germline CDR1 is SGHRS and CDR2 YFSETQ. J lost 8 bases, V lost 0 bases, and 2 bases had no gene match. CDR3 length: 13 amino acids. CDR3: CASSLGDRVEAFF. The CDR3 region has the DNA TGCGCCAGCAGCTTGGGGGACAGGGTCGAAGCTTTCTTT. Complete variable domain (other parts from reference TRBV5-1 and TRBJ1-1): KAGVTQTPRYLIKTRGQQVTLSCSPISGHRSVSWYQQTPGQGLQFLFEYFSETQRNKGNFPGRFSGRQFSNSRSEMNVSTLELGDSALYLCASSLGDRVEAFFGQGTRLTVV.

The chain is built from TRBV9 and TRBJ1-4; D is perhaps TRBD1 (5 bases). This CDR3 is built from 17 residues. Trimming cost V 4 bases and J 0 bases, with 16 bases left between them. Germline V lookup: CDR1 SGDLS, CDR2 YYNGEE. The CDR3 here is CASSPSWGGATNEKLFF. CDR3 DNA: TGTGCCAGCAGCCCAAGTTGGGGCGGAGCAACTAATGAAAAACTGTTTTTT.

Of note for this clone: Germline and junction disagree at one end, which may indicate a read error. V usage is TRBV3-1 (or the pseudogene TRBV3-2) and J usage is TRBJ1-2; 7 bases map to TRBD1. The length of the CDR3 is 12 residues. Germline values: CDR1 LGHDT, CDR2 YNNKEL (reference sequence). The CDR3 DNA reads TGTGCCAGCACCCAAAGGGGGCGGCTGTTGACCTTC. Its protein product is CASTQRGRLLTF.

This rearrangement joins TRBV7-8 to TRBJ2-2, with D tentatively TRBD2 (5 bases). Trimming left V 5 bases short and J 1 base short, with 11 bases between. CDR1 is SGHVS, CDR2 FQNEAQ, per germline. The CDR3 runs to 15 residues. The CDR3 reads CASSLRRENTGELFF. CDR3 bases: TGTGCCAGCAGCCTAAGACGGGAGAACACCGGGGAGCTGTTTTTT.

The chain recombines TRBV10-3 with TRBJ2-7; 7 nucleotides line up with TRBD2. This CDR3 is built from 13 residues. Germline CDR1 reads ENHRY; CDR2 reads SYGVKD. V trimming: 8 bases; J trimming: 3 bases; junction bases outside the gene matches: 7. Here the CDR3 DNA reads TGTGCCATCGGGGGGGTCCAGCGCTACGAGCAGTACTTC. It codes for CAIGGVQRYEQYF.

J is TRBJ1-4 and V is TRBV19; 7 bases map to TRBD1. Germline loops: CDR1 LNHDA, CDR2 SQIVND (reference sequence). The CDR3 spans 14 residues. V trimming: 6 bases; J trimming: 6 bases; junction bases outside the gene matches: 7. The CDR3 protein is CASRGDRDHEKLFF. CDR3 sequence (DNA): TGTGCCAGTAGGGGGGACAGAGACCATGAAAAACTGTTTTTT.

The J gene is TRBJ1-5, the V gene TRBV6-5, with D possibly TRBD1 on 5 matching bases. Germline CDR1 is MNHEY and CDR2 is SVGAGI. There are 16 residues in the CDR3. V lost 2 bases and J 2 bases, leaving 13 bases between the germline ends. DNA of the CDR3: TGTGCCAGCAGTTACGGTTCGACAGTTGGCAATCAGCCCCAGCATTTT. Translation: CASSYGSTVGNQPQHF.

The CDR3 reads CASSWDRENTEAFF. The CDR3 DNA is TGTGCCAGCAGCTGGGACAGGGAGAACACTGAAGCTTTCTTT. This chain uses TRBV5-8 with TRBJ1-1; 9 nucleotides line up with TRBD1. V lost 3 bases to trimming and J lost 1 base; unmatched junction nucleotides: 1. The CDR3 runs to 14 residues. Germline CDR1 SGHTS, CDR2 YDEGEE. The variable domain in full, with the rest retrieved from reference TRBV5-8 and TRBJ1-1, is EAGVTQSPTHLIKTRGQQATLRCSPISGHTSVYWYQQALGLGLQFLLWYDEGEERNRGNFPPRFSGRQFPNYSSELNVNALELEDSALYLCASSWDRENTEAFFGQGTRLTVV.

The chain links TRBV7-2 to TRBJ1-2; 7 positions agree with TRBD1. The ends lost 3 bases at V and 5 bases at J; junction bases unmatched: 9. Per the germline V gene, CDR1 is SGHTA and CDR2 is FQGNSA. This CDR3 spans 15 amino acids. In DNA, the CDR3 is TGTGCCAGCAGCTTGGGTTATACAGGGGTATATGGCTACACCTTC. Translated, it gives CASSLGYTGVYGYTF.

The chain joins TRBV12-5 to TRBJ2-1, with TRBD2 identical over 9 bases. V gave up 3 bases and J gave up 3 bases; unmatched junction bases: 12. Per the germline V gene, CDR1 is LGHNT and CDR2 is FRNRAP. This CDR3 has 18 amino acids. As DNA, the CDR3 is TGTGCTAGTGGTTTCGGGCTAGCGGGACAGATTCGCTACAATGAGCAGTTCTTC. Encoded protein: CASGFGLAGQIRYNEQFF.

The chain recombines TRBV28 with TRBJ1-6, with 7 bases lining up with TRBD1. The CDR3 consists of 17 residues. J gave up 2 bases and V 5 bases, and 9 bases lay outside the gene matches. Germline values: CDR1 MDHEN, CDR2 SYDVKM. CDR3 DNA: TGTGCCAGCAGTCCAAGGGGGGACAGAGCCTATAATTCACCCCTCCACTTT. This translates into CASSPRGDRAYNSPLHF.